A selection of T cell receptor beta chains follows, all from one sample in a study of breast tumors, draining lymph nodes, adjacent tissues. TCRdb re-analysed the multiplex PCR reads in MiXCR, keeping a single row per CDR3 protein. The sample contains 100,000 to 150,000 distinct CDR3 sequences, 15% to 20% of which appear only once. The sequenced sample consisted of axillary lymph node tissue. The receptors come from a female donor with breast cancer. Some clones in this sample may be carry-over from other donors' samples. Both conserved end residues are part of each CDR3. The order of the fields is clone size, J gene, D gene, V gene, CDR3 protein, CDR3 DNA. A D gene is named only where the DNA matches it firmly. Some rows have no size entry. The others give once, few or many, or a class for an expanded clone.

abundance: many
j_gene: TRBJ2-3
d_gene: -
v_gene: TRBV4-2
CDR3aa: CASSQGSRSRTDTQYF
CDR3nt: TGTGCCAGCAGCCAGGGCAGCAGGAGTCGCACAGATACGCAGTATTTT

abundance: many
j_gene: TRBJ2-3
d_gene: -
v_gene: TRBV6-5
CDR3aa: CASSYSAGSTDTQYF
CDR3nt: TGTGCCAGCAGTTACTCGGCGGGGAGTACAGATACGCAGTATTTT

abundance: -
j_gene: TRBJ1-2
d_gene: -
v_gene: TRBV7-2
CDR3aa: CASSLGRQVGGYGHTF
CDR3nt: TGTGCCAGCAGCTTAGGCCGACAGGTGGGAGGCTATGGCCACACCTTC

abundance: many
j_gene: TRBJ2-7
d_gene: TRBD2
v_gene: TRBV5-1
CDR3aa: CASSLAEGLAHEQYF
CDR3nt: TGCGCCAGCAGCTTGGCCGAAGGACTAGCTCACGAGCAGTACTTC

abundance: many
j_gene: TRBJ2-1
d_gene: -
v_gene: TRBV7-2
CDR3aa: CARYNEQFF
CDR3nt: TGTGCCAGATACAATGAGCAGTTCTTC

abundance: many
j_gene: TRBJ2-5
d_gene: -
v_gene: TRBV14
CDR3aa: CASSENLGETQYF
CDR3nt: TGTGCCAGCAGCGAAAATCTGGGGGAGACCCAGTACTTC

abundance: many
j_gene: TRBJ2-7
d_gene: TRBD1
v_gene: TRBV2
CDR3aa: CASKTGTGVYEQYF
CDR3nt: TGTGCCAGCAAAACCGGGACAGGGGTCTACGAGCAGTACTTC

abundance: many
j_gene: TRBJ1-2
d_gene: TRBD1
v_gene: TRBV10-3
CDR3aa: CAIGDRDGGYTF
CDR3nt: TGTGCCATCGGGGACAGGGACGGTGGCTACACCTTC

abundance: many
j_gene: TRBJ2-3
d_gene: TRBD2
v_gene: TRBV12-3/TRBV12-4
CDR3aa: CASSLWAGGLDTQYF
CDR3nt: TGTGCCAGCAGTTTATGGGCGGGGGGGCTCGATACGCAGTATTTT

abundance: many
j_gene: TRBJ1-2
d_gene: -
v_gene: TRBV2
CDR3aa: CASSGQGGLGYTF
CDR3nt: TGTGCCAGCAGTGGACAAGGGGGACTTGGCTACACCTTC

abundance: many
j_gene: TRBJ2-7
d_gene: -
v_gene: TRBV5-1
CDR3aa: CASSLDRRVLYF
CDR3nt: TGCGCCAGCAGCTTGGATCGTCGGGTATTGTACTTC

abundance: many
j_gene: TRBJ2-5
d_gene: TRBD1
v_gene: TRBV6-1
CDR3aa: CASSENRGETQYF
CDR3nt: TGTGCCAGCAGTGAAAACAGGGGGGAGACCCAGTACTTC

abundance: many
j_gene: TRBJ2-7
d_gene: TRBD1
v_gene: TRBV20-1
CDR3aa: CSIQGALSSTTYEQYF
CDR3nt: TGCAGTATCCAGGGGGCCCTATCCTCAACTACCTACGAGCAGTACTTC

abundance: many
j_gene: TRBJ2-1
d_gene: -
v_gene: TRBV6-1
CDR3aa: CASSTVEQFF
CDR3nt: TGTGCCAGCAGCACAGTCGAGCAGTTCTTC

abundance: many
j_gene: TRBJ1-5
d_gene: -
v_gene: TRBV5-6
CDR3aa: CASSFGARGVSQHF
CDR3nt: TGTGCCAGCAGCTTTGGGGCCCGCGGAGTGTCCCAGCATTTT

abundance: many
j_gene: TRBJ2-7
d_gene: -
v_gene: TRBV2
CDR3aa: CASSGDNEQYF
CDR3nt: TGTGCCAGCAGTGGGGATAACGAGCAGTACTTC

abundance: -
j_gene: TRBJ1-5
d_gene: -
v_gene: TRBV18
CDR3aa: CASSPEGGNQPQHF
CDR3nt: TGTGCCAGCTCACCGGAGGGGGGCAATCAGCCCCAGCATTTT

abundance: many
j_gene: TRBJ1-3
d_gene: -
v_gene: TRBV4-1
CDR3aa: CASSPGGSHSGNTIYF
CDR3nt: TGCGCCAGCAGCCCGGGGGGAAGCCACTCTGGAAACACCATATATTTT

abundance: many
j_gene: TRBJ2-7
d_gene: -
v_gene: TRBV7-9
CDR3aa: CASSLTNYEQYF
CDR3nt: TGTGCCAGCAGCTTGACAAACTACGAGCAGTACTTC

abundance: many
j_gene: TRBJ2-1
d_gene: -
v_gene: TRBV7-2
CDR3aa: CASSLVRGDEQFF
CDR3nt: TGTGCCAGCAGCTTAGTGCGTGGAGATGAGCAGTTCTTC

abundance: many
j_gene: TRBJ2-7
d_gene: TRBD2
v_gene: TRBV29-1
CDR3aa: CSAAGLAGGEQYF
CDR3nt: TGCAGCGCCGCCGGACTAGCGGGAGGCGAGCAGTACTTC

abundance: many
j_gene: TRBJ2-2
d_gene: TRBD1
v_gene: TRBV29-1
CDR3aa: CSVEVGQANTGELFF
CDR3nt: TGCAGCGTTGAAGTGGGACAGGCGAACACCGGGGAGCTGTTTTTT

abundance: many
j_gene: TRBJ2-7
d_gene: -
v_gene: TRBV15
CDR3aa: CATSRDGGSYEQYF
CDR3nt: TGTGCCACCAGCAGAGACGGGGGTTCCTACGAGCAGTACTTC

abundance: many
j_gene: TRBJ2-5
d_gene: -
v_gene: TRBV10-1
CDR3aa: CASSDAQGGVETQYF
CDR3nt: TGCGCCAGCAGTGATGCTCAGGGGGGAGTAGAGACCCAGTACTTC

abundance: many
j_gene: TRBJ2-1
d_gene: TRBD2
v_gene: TRBV12-3/TRBV12-4
CDR3aa: CASNLGTSVYNEQFF
CDR3nt: TGTGCCAGCAACCTCGGGACTAGCGTATACAATGAGCAGTTCTTC

abundance: many
j_gene: TRBJ2-3
d_gene: TRBD1
v_gene: TRBV2
CDR3aa: CASSRDRAPLHTQYF
CDR3nt: TGTGCCAGCAGCCGGGACAGGGCACCACTTCATACGCAGTATTTT

abundance: -
j_gene: TRBJ2-3
d_gene: -
v_gene: TRBV20-1
CDR3aa: CSARSQETLTQYF
CDR3nt: TGCAGTGCTAGATCCCAGGAGACCCTAACGCAGTATTTT

abundance: -
j_gene: TRBJ1-1
d_gene: -
v_gene: TRBV5-1
CDR3aa: CASSLFHRVSNTEAFF
CDR3nt: TGCGCCAGCAGCTTGTTTCACAGGGTTTCGAACACTGAAGCTTTCTTT

abundance: many
j_gene: TRBJ2-2
d_gene: -
v_gene: TRBV15
CDR3aa: CATSRERPNTGELFF
CDR3nt: TGTGCCACCAGCAGAGAGAGACCGAACACCGGGGAGCTGTTTTTT

abundance: many
j_gene: TRBJ1-6
d_gene: TRBD1
v_gene: TRBV7-2
CDR3aa: CASSFRDREDSPLHF
CDR3nt: TGTGCCAGCAGCTTCCGGGACAGGGAAGATTCACCCCTCCACTTT

abundance: -
j_gene: TRBJ1-1
d_gene: -
v_gene: TRBV5-1
CDR3aa: CASSPGPMNTEAFF
CDR3nt: TGCGCCAGCAGCCCCGGGCCTATGAACACTGAAGCTTTCTTT

abundance: many
j_gene: TRBJ2-5
d_gene: TRBD2
v_gene: TRBV6-6
CDR3aa: CASSPSGEETQYF
CDR3nt: TGTGCCAGCAGCCCGAGCGGGGAAGAGACCCAGTACTTC

abundance: -
j_gene: TRBJ2-3
d_gene: TRBD2
v_gene: TRBV5-1
CDR3aa: CASSRGLASTDTQYF
CDR3nt: TGCGCCAGCAGCAGAGGACTAGCGAGCACAGATACGCAGTATTTT